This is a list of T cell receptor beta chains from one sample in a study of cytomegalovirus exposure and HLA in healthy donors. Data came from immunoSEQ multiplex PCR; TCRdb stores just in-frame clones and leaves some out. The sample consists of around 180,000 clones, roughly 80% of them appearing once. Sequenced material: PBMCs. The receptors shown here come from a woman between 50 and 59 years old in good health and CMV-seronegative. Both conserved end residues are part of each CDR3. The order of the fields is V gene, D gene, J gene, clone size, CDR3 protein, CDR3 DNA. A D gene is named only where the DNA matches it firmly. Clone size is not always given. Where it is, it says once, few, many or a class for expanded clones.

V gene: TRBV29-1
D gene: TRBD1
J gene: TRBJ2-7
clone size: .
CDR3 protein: CSVGWGQGVEQYF
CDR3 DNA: TGCAGCGTTGGCTGGGGACAGGGGGTTGAGCAGTACTTC

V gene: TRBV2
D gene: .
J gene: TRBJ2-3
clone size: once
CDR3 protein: CASRGAADTQYF
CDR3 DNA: TGTGCCAGCCGGGGGGCGGCAGATACGCAGTATTTT

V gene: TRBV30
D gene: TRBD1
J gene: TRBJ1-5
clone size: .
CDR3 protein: CAWSVKGGRQPQHF
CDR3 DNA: TGTGCCTGGAGTGTGAAAGGGGGCAGGCAGCCCCAGCATTTT

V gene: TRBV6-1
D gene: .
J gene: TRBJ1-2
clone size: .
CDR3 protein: CASSEDGRESYGYTF
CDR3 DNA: TGTGCCAGCAGTGAAGATGGCAGGGAAAGCTATGGCTACACCTTC

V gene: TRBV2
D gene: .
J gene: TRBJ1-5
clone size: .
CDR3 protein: CASSVYGQYSNQPQHF
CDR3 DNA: TGTGCCAGCAGTGTATATGGACAGTATAGCAATCAGCCCCAGCATTTT

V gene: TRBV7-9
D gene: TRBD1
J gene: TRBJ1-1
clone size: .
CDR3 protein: CASSFGAGQQAFF
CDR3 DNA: TGTGCCAGCAGCTTCGGCGCGGGACAGCAAGCTTTCTTT

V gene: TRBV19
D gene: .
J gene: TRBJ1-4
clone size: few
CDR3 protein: CASSLGRIDEKLFF
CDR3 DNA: TGTGCCAGTAGTCTGGGGAGGATCGATGAAAAACTGTTTTTT

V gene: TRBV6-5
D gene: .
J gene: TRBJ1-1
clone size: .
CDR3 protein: CASSYSQGVNTEAFF
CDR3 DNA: TGTGCCAGCAGTTACTCTCAGGGCGTGAACACTGAAGCTTTCTTT

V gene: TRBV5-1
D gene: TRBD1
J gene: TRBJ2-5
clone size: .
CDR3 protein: CASSLRDRGRETQYF
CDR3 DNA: TGCGCCAGCAGCCTCCGGGACAGGGGAAGGGAGACCCAGTACTTC

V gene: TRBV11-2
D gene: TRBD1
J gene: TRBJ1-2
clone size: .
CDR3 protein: CASSPTGQGANYGYTF
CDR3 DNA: TGTGCCAGCAGCCCTACTGGACAGGGGGCGAACTATGGCTACACCTTC

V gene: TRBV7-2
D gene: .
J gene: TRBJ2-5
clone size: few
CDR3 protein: CASSLTWTAGETQYF
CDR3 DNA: TGTGCCAGCAGTCTGACCTGGACAGCAGGGGAGACCCAGTACTTC

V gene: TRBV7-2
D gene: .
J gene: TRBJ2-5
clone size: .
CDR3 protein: CASSGGTQETQYF
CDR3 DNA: TGTGCCAGCAGCGGGGGGACCCAAGAGACCCAGTACTTC

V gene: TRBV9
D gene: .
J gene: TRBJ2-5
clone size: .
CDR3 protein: CASGEGGGGETQYF
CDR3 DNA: TGTGCCAGCGGGGAGGGCGGGGGCGGGGAGACCCAGTACTTC

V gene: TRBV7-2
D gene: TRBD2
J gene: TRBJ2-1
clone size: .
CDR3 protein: CASSFSGRAQNEQFF
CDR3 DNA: TGTGCCAGCAGCTTCAGCGGGAGGGCTCAGAATGAGCAGTTCTTC

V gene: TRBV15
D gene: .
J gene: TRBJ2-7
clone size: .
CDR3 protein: CATSRDLGARTYEQYF
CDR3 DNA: TGTGCCACCAGCAGAGATTTAGGGGCAAGAACCTACGAGCAGTACTTC

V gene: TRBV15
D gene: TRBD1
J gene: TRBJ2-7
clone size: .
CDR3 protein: CATSYRRQGANEQYF
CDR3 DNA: TGTGCCACCAGCTACAGGCGACAGGGGGCTAACGAGCAGTACTTC

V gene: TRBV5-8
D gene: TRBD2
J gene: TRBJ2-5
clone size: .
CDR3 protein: CASSLGNSGGQETQYF
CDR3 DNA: TGTGCCAGCAGCTTGGGCAATAGCGGGGGCCAAGAGACCCAGTACTTC

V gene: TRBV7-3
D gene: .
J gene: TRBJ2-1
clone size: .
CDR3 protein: CASSGRSSYNEQFF
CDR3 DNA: TGTGCCAGCAGTGGGAGGAGCTCCTACAATGAGCAGTTCTTC

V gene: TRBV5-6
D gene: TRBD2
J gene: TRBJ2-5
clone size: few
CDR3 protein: CASSSIGLAGRGETQYF
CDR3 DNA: TGTGCCAGCAGCTCCATTGGACTAGCGGGGAGGGGAGAGACCCAGTACTTC

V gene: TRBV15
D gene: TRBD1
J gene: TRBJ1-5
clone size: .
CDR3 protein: CATSRGGQDNQPQHF
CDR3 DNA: TGTGCCACCAGCAGAGGCGGACAGGACAATCAGCCCCAGCATTTT

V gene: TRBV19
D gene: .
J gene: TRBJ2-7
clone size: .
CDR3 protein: CASSMTGTYEQYF
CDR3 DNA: TGTGCCAGTAGTATGACGGGAACCTACGAGCAGTACTTC

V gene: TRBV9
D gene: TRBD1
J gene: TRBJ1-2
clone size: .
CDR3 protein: CASTINPMTGGRDGYTF
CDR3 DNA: TGTGCCAGCACCATTAACCCGATGACAGGGGGCAGGGATGGCTACACCTTC